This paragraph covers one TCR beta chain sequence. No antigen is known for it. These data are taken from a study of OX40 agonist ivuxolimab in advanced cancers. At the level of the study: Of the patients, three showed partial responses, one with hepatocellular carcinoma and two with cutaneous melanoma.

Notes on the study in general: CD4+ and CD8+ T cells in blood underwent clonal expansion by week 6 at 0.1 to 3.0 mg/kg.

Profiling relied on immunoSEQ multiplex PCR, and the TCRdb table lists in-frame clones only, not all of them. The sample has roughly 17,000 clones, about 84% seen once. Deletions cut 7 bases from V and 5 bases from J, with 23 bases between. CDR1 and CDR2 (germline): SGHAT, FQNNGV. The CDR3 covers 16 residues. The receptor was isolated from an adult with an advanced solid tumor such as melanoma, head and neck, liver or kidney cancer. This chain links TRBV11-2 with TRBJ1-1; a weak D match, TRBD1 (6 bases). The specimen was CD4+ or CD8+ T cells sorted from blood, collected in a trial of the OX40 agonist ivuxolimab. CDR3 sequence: CASKLGGGRVRTEAFF. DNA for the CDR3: TGTGCCAGCAAGTTAGGGGGGGGTAGGGTGAGAACTGAAGCTTTCTTT.